This record looks at one T cell receptor (beta chain) sequence and its context. Sequencing used immunoSEQ multiplex PCR; TCRdb keeps in-frame clones, though not all of them. The table has approximately 380,000 clones, about 85% seen once. The data belong to a study of blood T cell repertoires in COVID-19. Sequenced: peripheral blood. The sequence was obtained from a woman aged 18-29 years with acute or convalescent COVID-19.

DNA of the CDR3: TGTGCCAGCAGCTTACGGGCTAGCGGGGTTCTAGCCAAAAACATTCAGTACTTC. It yields the protein CASSLRASGVLAKNIQYF. This chain links TRBV13 with TRBJ2-4, with 9 bases aligning to TRBD2. CDR1 and CDR2 from the germline V gene are PRHDT and FYEKMQ (reference sequence). The CDR3 length is 18 residues. V lost 2 bases, J lost 0 bases, and 8 bases stayed unmatched.